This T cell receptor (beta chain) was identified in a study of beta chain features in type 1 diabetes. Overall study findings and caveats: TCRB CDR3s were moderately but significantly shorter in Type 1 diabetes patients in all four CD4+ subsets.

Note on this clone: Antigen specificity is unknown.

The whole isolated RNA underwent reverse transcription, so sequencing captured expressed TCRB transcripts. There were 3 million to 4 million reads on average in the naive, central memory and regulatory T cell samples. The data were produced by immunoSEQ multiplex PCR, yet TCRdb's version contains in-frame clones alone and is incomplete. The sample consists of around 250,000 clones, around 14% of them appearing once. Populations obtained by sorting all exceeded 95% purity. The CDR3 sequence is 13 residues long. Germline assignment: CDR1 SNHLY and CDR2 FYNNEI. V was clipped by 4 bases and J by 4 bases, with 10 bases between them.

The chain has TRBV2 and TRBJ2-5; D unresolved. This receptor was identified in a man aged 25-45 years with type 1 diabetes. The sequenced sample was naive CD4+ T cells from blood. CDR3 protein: CASSVIPLETQYF. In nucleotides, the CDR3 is TGTGCCAGCAGTGTTATCCCTTTAGAGACCCAGTACTTC.